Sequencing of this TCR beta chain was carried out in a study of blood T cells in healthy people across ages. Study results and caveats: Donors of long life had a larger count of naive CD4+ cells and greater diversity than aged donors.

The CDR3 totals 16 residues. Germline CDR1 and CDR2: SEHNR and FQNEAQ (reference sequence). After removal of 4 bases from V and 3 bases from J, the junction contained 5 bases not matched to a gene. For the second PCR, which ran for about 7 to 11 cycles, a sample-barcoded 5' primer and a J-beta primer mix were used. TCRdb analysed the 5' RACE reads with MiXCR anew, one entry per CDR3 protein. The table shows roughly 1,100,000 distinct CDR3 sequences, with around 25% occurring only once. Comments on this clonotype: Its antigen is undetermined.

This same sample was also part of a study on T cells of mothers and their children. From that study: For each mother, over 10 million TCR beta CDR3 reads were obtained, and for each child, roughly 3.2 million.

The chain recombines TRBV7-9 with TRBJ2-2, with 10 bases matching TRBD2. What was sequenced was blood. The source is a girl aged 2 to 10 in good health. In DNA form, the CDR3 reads TGTGCCAGCAGCTCGAGCGGGAGGGCATACACCGGGGAGCTGTTTTTT. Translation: CASSSSGRAYTGELFF.